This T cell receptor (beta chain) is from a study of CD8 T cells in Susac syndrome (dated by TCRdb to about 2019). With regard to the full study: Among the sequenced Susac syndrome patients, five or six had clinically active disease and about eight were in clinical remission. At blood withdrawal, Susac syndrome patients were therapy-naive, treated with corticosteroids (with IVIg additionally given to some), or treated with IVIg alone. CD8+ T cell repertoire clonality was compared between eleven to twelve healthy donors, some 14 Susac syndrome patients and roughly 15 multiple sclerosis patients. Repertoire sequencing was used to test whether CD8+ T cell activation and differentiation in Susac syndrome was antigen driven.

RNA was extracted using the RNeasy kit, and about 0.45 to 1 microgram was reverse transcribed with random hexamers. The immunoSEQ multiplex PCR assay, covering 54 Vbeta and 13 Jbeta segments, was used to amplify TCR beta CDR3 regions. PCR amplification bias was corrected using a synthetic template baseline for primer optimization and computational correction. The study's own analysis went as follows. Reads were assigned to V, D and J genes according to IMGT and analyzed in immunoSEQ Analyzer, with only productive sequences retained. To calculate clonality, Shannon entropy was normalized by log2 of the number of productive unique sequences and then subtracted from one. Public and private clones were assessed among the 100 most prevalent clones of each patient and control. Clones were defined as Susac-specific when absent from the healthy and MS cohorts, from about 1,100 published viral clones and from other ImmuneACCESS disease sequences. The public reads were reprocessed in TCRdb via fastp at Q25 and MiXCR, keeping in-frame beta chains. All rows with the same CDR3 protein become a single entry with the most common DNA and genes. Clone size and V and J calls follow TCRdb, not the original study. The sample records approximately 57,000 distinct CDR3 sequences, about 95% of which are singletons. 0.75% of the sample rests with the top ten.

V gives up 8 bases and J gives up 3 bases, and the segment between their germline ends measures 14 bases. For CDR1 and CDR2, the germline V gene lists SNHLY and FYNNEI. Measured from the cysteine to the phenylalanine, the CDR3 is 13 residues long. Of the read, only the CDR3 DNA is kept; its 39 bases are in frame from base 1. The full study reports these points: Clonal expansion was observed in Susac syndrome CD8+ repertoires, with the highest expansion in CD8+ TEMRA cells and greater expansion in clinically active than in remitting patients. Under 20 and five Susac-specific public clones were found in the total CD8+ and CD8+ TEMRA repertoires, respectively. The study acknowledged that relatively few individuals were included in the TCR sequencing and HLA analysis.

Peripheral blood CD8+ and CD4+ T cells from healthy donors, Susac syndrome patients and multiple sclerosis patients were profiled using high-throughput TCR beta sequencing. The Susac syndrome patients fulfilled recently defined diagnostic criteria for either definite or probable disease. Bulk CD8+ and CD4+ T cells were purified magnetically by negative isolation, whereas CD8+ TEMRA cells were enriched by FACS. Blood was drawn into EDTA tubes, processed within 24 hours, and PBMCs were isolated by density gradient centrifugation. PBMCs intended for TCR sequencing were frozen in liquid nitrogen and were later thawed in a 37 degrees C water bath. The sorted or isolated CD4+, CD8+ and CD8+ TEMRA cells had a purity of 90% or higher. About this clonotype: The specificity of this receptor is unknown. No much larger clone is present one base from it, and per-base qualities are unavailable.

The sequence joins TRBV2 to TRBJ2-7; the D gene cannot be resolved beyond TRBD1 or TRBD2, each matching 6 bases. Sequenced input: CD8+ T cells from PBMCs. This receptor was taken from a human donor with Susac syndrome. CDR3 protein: CASVKGGYYEQYF. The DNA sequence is TGTGCCAGCGTTAAGGGGGGCTACTACGAGCAGTACTTC.